Below are 28 T cell receptor beta chains sequenced from a single sample in a study of T-cell memory formation after mild COVID-19. TCRdb called the 5' RACE reads again in MiXCR, with one record for every CDR3 protein. The data show under 250,000 distinct CDR3 sequences, 15% seen once. The specimen sequenced was PBMCs or a T cell subset sorted from them (not recorded which). These TCRs come from an adult woman who had mild COVID-19 (a few samples of this study predate the infection). Cell type and time point are not known.

The chain combines TRBV7-6 with TRBJ2-3, with D maybe TRBD1 (6 bases). Germline V gene lookup returns CDR1 SGHVS and CDR2 FNYEAQ. There are 13 residues in the CDR3. Trimming shortened V by 3 bases and J by 5 bases, and 9 bases separated the two germline ends. The CDR3 sequence is CASSFQQGDTQYF. CDR3 bases: TGTGCCAGCAGCTTCCAACAGGGAGATACGCAGTATTTT.

The gene calls are TRBV3-1 and TRBJ1-5; D is perhaps TRBD1 (6 bases). The CDR3 has 14 residues. Germline CDR1 reads LGHDT; CDR2 reads YNNKEL (reference sequence). V lost 3 bases and J lost 3, with 9 bases in between. The CDR3 protein is CASSQRDTNQPQHF. CDR3 DNA: TGTGCCAGCAGCCAGAGGGACACCAATCAGCCCCAGCATTTT.

The chain has TRBV19 and TRBJ2-5, with TRBD1 identical over 7 bases. Germline CDR1 is LNHDA and CDR2 is SQIVND (reference sequence). The CDR3 loop spans 14 amino acids. V was clipped by 4 bases and J by 9 bases; unmatched bases: 11. The CDR3 DNA reads as TGTGCCAGTAGTACCCGGGACAGTTCGACTGCCCAGTACTTC. Translated: CASSTRDSSTAQYF.

This clonotype was detected a few times. The chain recombines TRBV7-9 with TRBJ1-2; D unclear. Germline CDR1 reads SEHNR; CDR2 reads FQNEAQ (reference sequence). The ends were cut back, 3 bases at V and 2 bases at J, with 10 bases in the middle. CDR3 size: 14 residues. The CDR3 reads CASSLVRVNYGYTF. The CDR3 DNA reads TGTGCCAGCAGCTTGGTCCGGGTGAACTATGGCTACACCTTC.

The chain employs TRBV20-1 and TRBJ1-4, with unresolved D. V gave up 6 bases and J gave up 0 bases, with 11 bases separating them. In germline, CDR1 is DFQATT, CDR2 SNEGSKA (reference sequence). The CDR3 loop spans 14 amino acids. CDR3 sequence: CSANSGTTNEKLFF. The CDR3 nucleotides read TGCAGTGCCAACTCGGGAACAACTAATGAAAAACTGTTTTTT.

This clonotype was seen more than once but under ten times. The chain uses TRBV12-3 or TRBV12-4 and TRBJ1-3; no firm D call. CDR3 length equals 15 residues. V was trimmed by 3 bases and J by 0 bases, leaving 9 bases between them. The CDR3 DNA reads TGTGCCAGCAGTTTTAGCGGTTCCTCTGGAAACACCATATATTTT. Translated: CASSFSGSSGNTIYF.

The rearrangement uses TRBV5-1 and TRBJ2-2; a weak D match, TRBD1 (6 bases). The germline V gene encodes CDR1 SGHRS and CDR2 YFSETQ. Trimming pared 1 base from V and 5 bases from J, leaving 12 bases between. There are 15 residues in the CDR3. CDR3 amino acids: CASSLLGAETGELFF. For the CDR3, the DNA is TGCGCCAGCAGCTTGTTGGGGGCGGAAACCGGGGAGCTGTTTTTT.

The chain joins TRBV20-1 to TRBJ1-1; a weak D match, TRBD1 (6 bases). The V end was cut by 3 bases, the J end by 5 bases, with 16 bases between. CDR3 length: 14 amino acids. Germline V lookup: CDR1 DFQATT, CDR2 SNEGSKA (reference sequence). The CDR3 spells CSARDYREGTEAFF. DNA of the CDR3: TGCAGTGCTAGGGACTACAGGGAAGGGACTGAAGCTTTCTTT.

This clonotype has only a few counts. The chain combines TRBV11-1 with TRBJ2-5, with a possible D match to TRBD2 (6 bases). Germline V gene data show CDR1 as SGHAT and CDR2 as FQDESV (reference sequence). V was shortened by 4 bases and J by 5 bases, with 17 bases between the two germline ends. The CDR3 runs to 15 residues. The CDR3 region is CASSSGVGYSETQYF. The CDR3 region has the DNA TGTGCCAGCAGCTCGGGGGTCGGTTATTCGGAGACCCAGTACTTC.

The table lists this clonotype with many counts. The V and J genes are TRBV5-1 and TRBJ2-1; 9 positions match TRBD1. The CDR3 runs 15 residues. Germline V lookup: CDR1 SGHRS, CDR2 YFSETQ. The J segment lost 4 bases and the V segment lost 0 bases, leaving 2 bases of the junction unmatched. The CDR3 bases are TGCGCCAGCAGCTTGGCGGGACAGGGATACAATGAGCAGTTCTTC. As protein: CASSLAGQGYNEQFF.

A few counts support this clonotype. J is TRBJ2-4 and V is TRBV4-2, with D perhaps TRBD1 (5 bases). Between the trimmed V and J ends, which lost 3 bases and 2 bases, there was a span of 11 bases. CDR1 is LGHNA, CDR2 YNFKEQ, per germline. This CDR3 region has 15 residues. For the CDR3, the DNA is TGTGCCAGCAGCCAGCAGGGCGATCCCAAAAACATTCAGTACTTC. This sequence encodes CASSQQGDPKNIQYF.

There are a few counts of this clonotype. This chain links TRBV11-2 with TRBJ2-7; D is unclear. V was trimmed by 5 bases and J by 1 base, leaving 9 bases between them. The CDR3 spans 13 residues. Germline V CDR1 and CDR2: SGHAT, FQNNGV. The CDR3 DNA follows: TGTGCCAGCAGCCTCCTCGTGTCCTACGAGCAGTACTTC. Translated, it gives CASSLLVSYEQYF.

This clonotype was found a few times. The genes are TRBV7-9 and TRBJ1-5; no clear D. The germline gives CDR1 SEHNR, CDR2 FQNEAQ (reference sequence). The germline V and J ends were trimmed by 2 bases and 0 bases, with 8 bases remaining between them. This CDR3 has 15 amino acids. Written as DNA, the CDR3 is TGTGCCAGCAGCTTATCGGAAGTTAGCAATCAGCCCCAGCATTTT. Translation gives CASSLSEVSNQPQHF.

The CDR3 DNA reads TGCAGTGCTAGTCCCGGGACTAGCGGGAGGACGGACACCGGGGAGCTGTTTTTT. Translating it yields CSASPGTSGRTDTGELFF. The chain carries TRBV20-1 and TRBJ2-2; 15 positions agree with TRBD2. Germline V gene lookup returns CDR1 DFQATT and CDR2 SNEGSKA (reference sequence). V dropped 3 bases and J dropped 3; count of bases not matched to a gene: 8. The CDR3 has 18 amino acids.

This sequence joins TRBV19 and TRBJ1-5, with a weak D call TRBD1 (6 bases). Germline-derived CDR1 and CDR2 are LNHDA and SQIVND (reference sequence). The CDR3 extends over 17 amino acids. V dropped 3 bases and J dropped 1 base, with 16 bases sitting between them. DNA of the CDR3: TGTGCCAGTAGTATGAGTCAGGGGCGTGGGAGCAATCAGCCCCAGCATTTT. Amino acids: CASSMSQGRGSNQPQHF.

CDR3 sequence reads: CASSPYPLSDTQYF. The DNA for the CDR3 is TGTGCCAGCAGTCCCTACCCACTATCAGATACGCAGTATTTT. This chain links TRBV9 with TRBJ2-3; D call uncertain. This CDR3 spans 14 amino acids. Between the trimmed V and J ends, which lost 5 bases and 4 bases, there was a span of 14 bases. The germline CDR1 and CDR2 sequences are SGDLS and YYNGEE.

This clonotype was detected only a few times. The chain joins TRBV3-1 to TRBJ2-4; D gene ambiguous. Trimming removed 1 base from V and 4 bases from J, with 11 bases in between. The germline gives CDR1 LGHDT, CDR2 YNNKEL (reference sequence). The CDR3 contains 15 residues. DNA of the CDR3: TGTGCCAGCAGCCAAGGACTGCTAGGTAAAAACATTCAGTACTTC. Its protein is CASSQGLLGKNIQYF.

The V and J genes are TRBV24-1 and TRBJ2-7; 9 bases fit TRBD1. Germline loops: CDR1 KGHDR, CDR2 SFDVKD. Trimming took 5 bases from V and 7 from J; bases not matched to a gene: 17. CDR3 size: 17 residues. The DNA of the CDR3 is TGTGCCACCAGTGTCCCTCCCGGGACAGGGCAAACTATGGAGCAGTACTTC. Translating it yields CATSVPPGTGQTMEQYF.

V usage is TRBV5-4 and J usage is TRBJ2-3; TRBD2 agrees at 8 bases. Trimming cost V 1 base and J 9 bases; bases outside gene matches: 13. This CDR3 is 16 amino acids long. Germline V CDR1 and CDR2: SGHNT, YYREEE (reference sequence). CDR3 nucleotide sequence: TGTGCCAGCAGCTTGTACGGAAGCGGGAGTTCTGGGACGCAGTATTTT. Amino acids: CASSLYGSGSSGTQYF. The entire variable domain, with the rest obtained from reference TRBV5-4 and TRBJ2-3, is as follows: ETGVTQSPTHLIKTRGQQVTLRCSSQSGHNTVSWYQQALGQGPQFIFQYYREEENGRGNFPPRFSGLQFPNYSSELNVNALELDDSALYLCASSLYGSGSSGTQYFGPGTRLTVL.

This clonotype was counted between two and nine times. The chain links TRBV5-1 to TRBJ1-5; D possibly corresponds to TRBD1 (5 bases). Germline loops: CDR1 SGHRS, CDR2 YFSETQ. Trimming pared 2 bases from V and 5 bases from J, leaving 11 bases between. The CDR3 is made up of 14 amino acids. CDR3 residues: CASSFDSTHQPQHF. In nucleotides, the CDR3 is TGCGCCAGCAGCTTTGACAGCACTCATCAGCCCCAGCATTTT.

This clonotype showed up just a few times. This chain uses TRBV7-3 with TRBJ2-3; D gene uncertain. Germline V gene lookup returns CDR1 SGHTA and CDR2 FQGTGA. The ends were cut back, 3 bases at V and 2 bases at J, with 9 bases in the middle. This CDR3 has 14 amino acids. As DNA, the CDR3 is TGTGCCAGCAGCTTCGGGCAGGCCACAGATACGCAGTATTTT. It is translated as CASSFGQATDTQYF.

This clonotype was picked up a small number of times. The chain combines TRBV12-3 or TRBV12-4 with TRBJ2-1, with 7 bases fitting TRBD1. The CDR3 contains 14 residues. V lost 5 bases to trimming and J lost 9 bases; unmatched junction nucleotides: 10. The CDR3 bases are TGTGCCAGCAGTGGGGTCTCCCGACAGGGTGAGCAGTTCTTC. Translated, it gives CASSGVSRQGEQFF.

This clonotype was counted many times. The V gene is TRBV5-6, the J gene TRBJ2-5; 10 nucleotides match TRBD2. This CDR3 comprises 16 residues. The J segment lost 4 bases and the V segment lost 2 bases, leaving 8 bases of the junction unmatched. The germline gives CDR1 SGHDT, CDR2 YYEEEE. CDR3 amino acids: CASSFLSSGGRETQYF. The CDR3 DNA follows: TGTGCCAGCAGCTTTCTTTCTAGCGGGGGTCGAGAGACCCAGTACTTC.

In this sample, this clonotype turned up a few times. This sequence joins TRBV24-1 and TRBJ2-1; D is unresolved. The germline V gene encodes CDR1 KGHDR and CDR2 SFDVKD. The V end lost 2 bases, the J end lost 7 bases, and 8 bases lay between the germline ends. The CDR3 runs to 13 residues. CDR3 in amino acids: CATSDSNTNEQFF. In DNA, the CDR3 is TGTGCCACCAGTGATTCCAATACGAATGAGCAGTTCTTC.

This clonotype was found many times. The chain joins TRBV6-5 to TRBJ2-1; D is ambiguous. CDR1 and CDR2 from the germline V gene are MNHEY and SVGAGI. The CDR3 extends over 12 amino acids. Trimming cost V 0 bases and J 9 bases, with 6 bases left between them. The CDR3 loop reads CASSYSGGEQFF. Written as DNA, the CDR3 is TGTGCCAGCAGTTACTCAGGCGGTGAGCAGTTCTTC.

There are many counts of this clonotype. The CDR3 protein is CASSLWGNSNQPQHF. CDR3 nucleotides: TGTGCCAGCAGCTTATGGGGAAATAGCAATCAGCCCCAGCATTTT. This rearrangement joins TRBV7-2 to TRBJ1-5; D is uncertain. V lost 2 bases and J 0 bases, leaving 8 bases between the germline ends. The V gene's germline CDR1 is SGHTA and CDR2 FQGNSA. This CDR3 region has 15 residues. Full variable domain (rest looked up from reference TRBV7-2 and TRBJ1-5): GAGVSQSPSNKVTEKGKDVELRCDPISGHTALYWYRQSLGQGLEFLIYFQGNSAPDKSGLPSDRFSAERTGGSVSTLTIQRTQQEDSAVYLCASSLWGNSNQPQHFGDGTRLSIL.

This clonotype was picked up many times. The chain links TRBV7-9 to TRBJ1-2; 12 nucleotides match TRBD1. Per germline, CDR1 SEHNR and CDR2 FQNEAQ (reference sequence). The CDR3 totals 18 residues. V gave up 1 base and J gave up 4 bases; unmatched junction bases: 10. In nucleotides, the CDR3 is TGTGCCAGCAGCTTAGGGCGATGGGGGACAGGGGGCGTCTATGGCTACACCTTC. As protein: CASSLGRWGTGGVYGYTF.

V and J are TRBV7-2 and TRBJ2-7, with 7 nucleotides matching TRBD2. This CDR3 contains 17 residues. The trim removed 2 bases at V and 1 base at J, leaving 11 bases unmatched. Per germline, CDR1 SGHTA and CDR2 FQGNSA. The CDR3 protein is CASSLTGGGRASYEQYF. CDR3 DNA sequence: TGTGCCAGCAGCTTAACTGGTGGCGGGAGAGCATCCTACGAGCAGTACTTC.